Below are 8 T cell receptor beta chains sequenced from a single sample in a study of blood T cell repertoires in COVID-19. TCRdb's table, derived via immunoSEQ multiplex PCR, lists solely in-frame clones and lacks some. The data contain approximately 150,000 clones, roughly 84% of them singletons. The source material was peripheral blood. The receptors originated from a woman between 45 and 65 years old with COVID-19, enrolled during active disease.

This clone was recorded only once. The chain employs TRBV7-9 and TRBJ1-1; D is perhaps TRBD1 (5 bases). The germline V and J ends were trimmed by 2 bases and 4 bases, with 11 bases remaining between them. Germline V gene lookup returns CDR1 SEHNR and CDR2 FQNEAQ (reference sequence). The CDR3 has 14 residues. This chain's CDR3 is CASSLLREGTEAFF. Written as DNA, the CDR3 is TGTGCCAGCAGCTTACTCAGGGAGGGCACTGAAGCTTTCTTT.

The gene calls are TRBV9 and TRBJ2-1; 13 nucleotides line up with TRBD2. Losses at the gene ends were 6 bases for V and 0 bases for J; bases not matched to a gene: 9. This CDR3 comprises 18 residues. In germline, CDR1 is SGDLS, CDR2 YYNGEE. The CDR3 region has the DNA TGTGCCAGCACCCTGACTAGCGGGGGGCCGAGCTCCTACAATGAGCAGTTCTTC. Its protein is CASTLTSGGPSSYNEQFF.

This clone was counted between two and nine times. This sequence joins TRBV19 and TRBJ1-6; possible D gene TRBD1, 5 bases. V lost 4 bases and J 0 bases, leaving 10 bases between the germline ends. The CDR3 has 16 amino acids. Germline loops: CDR1 LNHDA, CDR2 SQIVND (reference sequence). The DNA of the CDR3 is TGTGCCAGTAGTAAATTGGACAACTCCTATAATTCACCCCTCCACTTT. It translates to CASSKLDNSYNSPLHF.

This clone was found a few times. V is TRBV5-1 and J is TRBJ2-2; D possibly corresponds to TRBD1 (7 bases). From germline, CDR1 is SGHRS and CDR2 YFSETQ. The CDR3 sequence is 15 residues long. Trimming removed 4 bases at V and 7 bases at J, with 17 bases between. The CDR3 DNA is TGCGCCAGCAGCACCCAGGGGGGTAGTGGCGGGGAGCTGTTTTTT. Encoded protein: CASSTQGGSGGELFF.

V and J are TRBV3-1 (or the pseudogene TRBV3-2) and TRBJ1-2, with a weak D call TRBD1 (5 bases). Germline-derived CDR1 and CDR2 are LGHDT and YNNKEL (reference sequence). The CDR3 covers 13 residues. Trimming cost V 7 bases and J 8 bases, with 17 bases left between them. The CDR3 sequence: CASTPTEDSGYTF. CDR3 nucleotide sequence: TGTGCCAGCACCCCGACCGAAGACAGCGGCTACACCTTC.

This clone was detected only a few times. This rearrangement joins TRBV6-5 to TRBJ1-6, with 7 bases that match TRBD1. Germline V CDR1 and CDR2: MNHEY, SVGAGI. The CDR3 covers 16 residues. With V trimmed by 2 bases and J by 2 bases, 3 bases remained unmatched. CDR3 region: CASSYIGGTYNSPLHF. The CDR3 nucleotides are TGTGCCAGCAGTTACATAGGGGGCACCTATAATTCACCCCTCCACTTT.

This chain joins TRBV5-1 and TRBJ1-1; tentative D call: TRBD1 (5 bases). The CDR3 extends over 15 amino acids. The germline V gene has CDR1 SGHRS and CDR2 YFSETQ. Trimming cost V 2 bases and J 1 base, with 12 bases left between them. This CDR3 is CASSLGSQANTEAFF. The CDR3 region has the DNA TGCGCCAGCAGCTTAGGTTCACAGGCGAACACTGAAGCTTTCTTT.

The CDR3 DNA sequence: TGTGCCAGCAGCCAAGGGACAGACAACTATGGCTACACCTTC. Translation: CASSQGTDNYGYTF. The chain uses TRBV3-1 (or the pseudogene TRBV3-2) and TRBJ1-2, with D possibly matching TRBD1 (6 bases). Per germline, CDR1 LGHDT and CDR2 YNNKEL (reference sequence). The CDR3 has 14 amino acids. Trimming pared 1 base from V and 2 bases from J, leaving 8 bases between.